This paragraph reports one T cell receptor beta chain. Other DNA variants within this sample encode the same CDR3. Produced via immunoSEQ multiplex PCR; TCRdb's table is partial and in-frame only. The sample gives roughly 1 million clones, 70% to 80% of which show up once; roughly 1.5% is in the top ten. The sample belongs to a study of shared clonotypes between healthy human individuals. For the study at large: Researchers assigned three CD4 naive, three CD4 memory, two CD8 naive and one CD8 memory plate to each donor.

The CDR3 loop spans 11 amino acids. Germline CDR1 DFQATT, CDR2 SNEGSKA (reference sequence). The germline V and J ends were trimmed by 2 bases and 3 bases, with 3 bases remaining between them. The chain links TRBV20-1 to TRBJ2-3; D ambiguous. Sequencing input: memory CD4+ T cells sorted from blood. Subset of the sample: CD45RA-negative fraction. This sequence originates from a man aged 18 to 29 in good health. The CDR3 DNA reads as TGCAGTGCTAGACTTACAGATACGCAGTATTTT. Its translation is CSARLTDTQYF.